A single sample gave rise to the 21 T cell receptor beta chains below, sequenced in a study of blood T cell repertoires in COVID-19. Profiled with immunoSEQ multiplex PCR; TCRdb holds only in-frame clones, not every one. This table has about 100,000 clones, 90% to 95% appearing once. Specimen: peripheral blood. These receptors came from a man in his fifties or sixties with active COVID-19.

This clone is a singleton in its sample. The chain joins TRBV2 to TRBJ1-5; 10 bases line up with TRBD1. The CDR3 totals 13 residues. From germline, CDR1 is SNHLY and CDR2 FYNNEI. V lost 7 bases to trimming and J lost 5 bases; unmatched junction nucleotides: 2. The CDR3 sequence is CASTGQGDQPQHF. The CDR3 bases are TGTGCCAGCACCGGACAGGGGGATCAGCCCCAGCATTTT.

The V call is TRBV6-6, the J call TRBJ1-1; weak D call: TRBD1 (6 bases). Germline lookup yields CDR1 MNHNY and CDR2 SVGAGI (reference sequence). The CDR3 loop spans 11 amino acids. V was trimmed by 5 bases and J by 8 bases, leaving 9 bases between them. This CDR3 reads CASSGTTEAFF. CDR3 bases: TGTGCCAGCAGTGGGACAACCGAAGCTTTCTTT.

The chain uses TRBV16 and TRBJ2-1, with no clear D. Trimming pared 1 base from V and 6 bases from J, leaving 7 bases between. This CDR3 has 13 amino acids. The germline gives CDR1 KGHSY, CDR2 FQNENV. This chain's CDR3 is CASSQLSVNEQFF. In DNA, the CDR3 is TGTGCCAGCAGCCAATTGAGCGTCAATGAGCAGTTCTTC.

The chain links TRBV18 to TRBJ2-1; D may be TRBD2 (5 bases). The CDR3 consists of 15 residues. Germline V CDR1 and CDR2: KGHSH, LQKENI. V lost 3 bases and J 6 bases, leaving 15 bases between the germline ends. CDR3 loop: CASSPGRIGGNEQFF. The CDR3, as DNA: TGTGCCAGCTCACCGGGCAGGATAGGAGGCAATGAGCAGTTCTTC.

The chain employs TRBV9 and TRBJ2-2; TRBD2 matches at 12 bases. The CDR3 runs to 17 residues. Germline CDR1 reads SGDLS; CDR2 reads YYNGEE. The V segment lost 3 bases and the J segment 6 bases; nucleotides outside the gene matches: 9. CDR3 amino acids: CASSAQTSGGGSGELFF. The DNA of the CDR3 is TGTGCCAGCAGCGCCCAGACTAGCGGGGGCGGATCCGGGGAGCTGTTTTTT.

The genes are TRBV14 and TRBJ1-3; the D gene is possibly TRBD1 (6 bases). V was shortened by 3 bases and J by 0 bases, with 9 bases between the two germline ends. The CDR3 contains 15 residues. Germline V gene sequence: CDR1 SGHDN, CDR2 FVKESK. This CDR3 is CASSQGTSSGNTIYF. The CDR3 bases are TGTGCCAGCAGCCAGGGGACATCCTCTGGAAACACCATATATTTT.

The chain has TRBV7-7 and TRBJ2-2; 10 bases map to TRBD1. Trimming cost V 5 bases and J 2 bases; bases outside gene matches: 5. Germline V gives CDR1 SSHAT, CDR2 FNYEAQ (reference sequence). This CDR3 has 16 amino acids. CDR3 DNA: TGTGCCAGCAGCCCACGGACAGGGGGTAACACCGGGGAGCTGTTTTTT. This sequence encodes CASSPRTGGNTGELFF.

This chain uses TRBV6-5 with TRBJ1-2; D perhaps matches TRBD1 (5 bases). The CDR3 contains 14 residues. Between the trimmed V and J ends, which lost 7 bases and 8 bases, there was a span of 20 bases. Per germline, CDR1 MNHEY and CDR2 SVGAGI. CDR3 amino acids: CASTTVGGVVGYTF. Here the CDR3 DNA reads TGTGCCAGCACCACAGTCGGAGGGGTAGTCGGCTACACCTTC.

The CDR3 bases are TGCAGCGTTGTACAGCAAATGAACACTGAAGCTTTCTTT. Residues: CSVVQQMNTEAFF. The chain recombines TRBV29-1 with TRBJ1-1; D is unclear. Per the germline V gene, CDR1 is SQVTM and CDR2 is ANQGSEA. V lost 4 bases and J 0 bases, leaving 9 bases between the germline ends. This CDR3 contains 13 residues. Drawing the rest from reference TRBV29-1 and TRBJ1-1, the complete variable domain is SAVISQKPSRDICQRGTSLTIQCQVDSQVTMMFWYRQQPGQSLTLIATANQGSEATYESGFVIDKFPISRPNLTFSTLTVSNMSPEDSSIYLCSVVQQMNTEAFFGQGTRLTVV.

The V gene is TRBV5-1, the J gene TRBJ2-3; possibly TRBD2 for D (6 bases). This CDR3 is built from 14 residues. The germline CDR1 and CDR2 sequences are SGHRS and YFSETQ. With 1 base removed from V and 1 base from J, the gap between germline ends came to 7 bases. CDR3 amino acids: CASSLWEGTDTQYF. The CDR3 DNA reads as TGCGCCAGCAGCTTGTGGGAGGGCACAGATACGCAGTATTTT.

The chain couples TRBV6-5 to TRBJ2-1; 9 bases agree with TRBD2. This CDR3 is 14 amino acids long. The germline V gene has CDR1 MNHEY and CDR2 SVGAGI. J lost 9 bases, V lost 0 bases, and 3 bases had no gene match. CDR3 DNA sequence: TGTGCCAGCAGTTACTCCGGACTAGCGACTGAGCAGTTCTTC. Residues: CASSYSGLATEQFF.

V and J are TRBV11-3 and TRBJ1-1, with D uncertain. Trimming left V 5 bases short and J 0 bases short, with 22 bases between. The CDR3 is 18 amino acids. Per germline, CDR1 SGHNT and CDR2 YENEEA. The CDR3 DNA reads TGTGCCAGCAGCCTAAAAACCTTCAACAGAAACATGAACACTGAAGCTTTCTTT. This codes for CASSLKTFNRNMNTEAFF.

V gene TRBV30 combines with J gene TRBJ1-2; TRBD1 might be the D (6 bases). Germline V gene lookup returns CDR1 GTSNPN and CDR2 SVGIG (reference sequence). V dropped 3 bases and J dropped 0 bases, with 11 bases sitting between them. The CDR3 has 14 residues. The CDR3 reads CAWSSGHANYGYTF. DNA for the CDR3: TGTGCCTGGAGCTCGGGACATGCTAACTATGGCTACACCTTC. The whole variable domain, remainder taken from reference TRBV30 and TRBJ1-2, is SQTIHQWPATLVQPVGSPLSLECTVEGTSNPNLYWYRQAAGRGLQLLFYSVGIGQISSEVPQNLSASRPQDRQFILSSKKLLLSDSGFYLCAWSSGHANYGYTFGSGTRLTVV.

The rearrangement joins TRBV29-1 to TRBJ2-1; TRBD2 is a possible D gene (6 bases). The CDR3 covers 12 residues. CDR1 and CDR2 from the germline V gene are SQVTM and ANQGSEA. V was trimmed by 2 bases and J by 9 bases, leaving 11 bases between them. CDR3 region: CSVETSQSEQFF. The CDR3, as DNA: TGCAGCGTTGAAACTAGCCAGAGTGAGCAGTTCTTC.

V usage is TRBV2 and J usage is TRBJ1-1, with D perhaps TRBD1 (5 bases). The CDR3 is 13 amino acids. Germline V gives CDR1 SNHLY, CDR2 FYNNEI. The germline V and J ends were trimmed by 8 bases and 1 base, with 11 bases remaining between them. CDR3: CASGALENTEAFF. The CDR3 nucleotides read TGTGCCAGCGGGGCTTTAGAGAACACTGAAGCTTTCTTT.

The V call is TRBV4-2, the J call TRBJ2-3; D perhaps matches TRBD1 (5 bases). V dropped 0 bases and J dropped 3 bases, with 19 bases sitting between them. The CDR3 covers 18 residues. Per germline, CDR1 LGHNA and CDR2 YNFKEQ. CDR3 in amino acids: CASSQDPGLQVGTDTQYF. The CDR3 DNA follows: TGTGCCAGCAGCCAAGATCCGGGTTTACAGGTGGGGACAGATACGCAGTATTTT.

The chain has TRBV7-3 and TRBJ1-1, with a weak D call TRBD1 (6 bases). The V gene's germline CDR1 is SGHTA and CDR2 FQGTGA. The CDR3 totals 15 residues. With 1 base removed from V and 3 bases from J, the gap between germline ends came to 12 bases. CDR3 protein: CASSLRYREDTEAFF. As DNA, the CDR3 is TGTGCCAGCAGCTTAAGATACAGGGAAGACACTGAAGCTTTCTTT. Together with reference TRBV7-3 and TRBJ1-1, the CDR3 gives the full variable domain: GAGVSQTPSNKVTEKGKYVELRCDPISGHTALYWYRQSLGQGPEFLIYFQGTGAADDSGLPNDRFFAVRPEGSVSTLKIQRTERGDSAVYLCASSLRYREDTEAFFGQGTRLTVV.

V is TRBV15 and J is TRBJ1-1; 7 nucleotides match TRBD1. The J segment lost 3 bases and the V segment lost 8 bases, leaving 6 bases of the junction unmatched. Germline assignment: CDR1 LNHNV and CDR2 YYDKDF (reference sequence). The CDR3 spans 13 residues. The CDR3 protein is CATGVTGDTEAFF. The CDR3 nucleotides read TGTGCCACCGGAGTCACAGGGGACACTGAAGCTTTCTTT.

This clone turned up a few times. The genes are TRBV6-2 or TRBV6-3 and TRBJ2-5; 8 positions agree with TRBD2. Trimming at V came to 4 bases and at J to 5 bases, leaving 12 bases not matched to a gene. The CDR3 runs 16 residues. Germline CDR1 reads MNHEY; CDR2 reads SVGEGT. CDR3 protein: CASSWSRGLGSETQYF. The CDR3, as DNA: TGTGCCAGCAGTTGGAGTCGGGGACTAGGTTCCGAGACCCAGTACTTC.

This chain joins TRBV19 and TRBJ2-4, with TRBD1 as a possible D gene (6 bases). Trimming took off 1 base at V and 4 bases at J, with 11 bases between the two ends. CDR1 and CDR2 (germline): LNHDA, SQIVND (reference sequence). This CDR3 is 15 amino acids long. CDR3 in DNA: TGTGCCAGTAGTATAGGGGCGGACAGTAAAAACATTCAGTACTTC. This encodes CASSIGADSKNIQYF.

The chain joins TRBV5-4 to TRBJ2-1; 11 bases line up with TRBD2. V shed 1 base, J shed 5 bases, and the junction held 5 bases outside the gene matches. The CDR3 is 16 amino acids. Germline V CDR1 and CDR2: SGHNT, YYREEE (reference sequence). In nucleotides, the CDR3 is TGTGCCAGCAGCTTGCCCGGACTAGCGGGTAACAATGAGCAGTTCTTC. It is translated as CASSLPGLAGNNEQFF.